Detailed here is one T cell receptor (beta chain). Its specificity is unknown. Germline CDR1 and CDR2: SEHNR and FQNEAQ (reference sequence). The CDR3 is 15 amino acids. The J segment lost 1 base and the V segment lost 5 bases, leaving 8 bases of the junction unmatched. Generated by immunoSEQ multiplex PCR, the TCRdb table keeps only in-frame clones and is missing some. Of 15,000 to 20,000 clones listed, around 83% are singletons. The data originate from a study of OX40 agonist ivuxolimab in advanced cancers. Study in general: The drug used for patients, ivuxolimab, was an agonistic anti-OX40 (CD134) antibody. Study-level points and caveats: The CD4+ and CD8+ T cells in the blood had expanded clonally by week 6 at 0.1 to 3.0 mg/kg. In general, CD8+ T cells held more expanded clones than CD4+ did, on average.

The V gene is TRBV7-9, the J gene TRBJ2-7; 7 bases fit TRBD1. Material: CD4+ or CD8+ T cells sorted from blood, obtained in a trial of the OX40 agonist ivuxolimab. The receptor's source is an adult with an advanced solid tumor such as melanoma, head and neck, liver or kidney cancer. CDR3 amino acids: CASSPQWGQSYEQYF. DNA of the CDR3: TGTGCCAGCAGCCCTCAGTGGGGACAGTCCTACGAGCAGTACTTC.